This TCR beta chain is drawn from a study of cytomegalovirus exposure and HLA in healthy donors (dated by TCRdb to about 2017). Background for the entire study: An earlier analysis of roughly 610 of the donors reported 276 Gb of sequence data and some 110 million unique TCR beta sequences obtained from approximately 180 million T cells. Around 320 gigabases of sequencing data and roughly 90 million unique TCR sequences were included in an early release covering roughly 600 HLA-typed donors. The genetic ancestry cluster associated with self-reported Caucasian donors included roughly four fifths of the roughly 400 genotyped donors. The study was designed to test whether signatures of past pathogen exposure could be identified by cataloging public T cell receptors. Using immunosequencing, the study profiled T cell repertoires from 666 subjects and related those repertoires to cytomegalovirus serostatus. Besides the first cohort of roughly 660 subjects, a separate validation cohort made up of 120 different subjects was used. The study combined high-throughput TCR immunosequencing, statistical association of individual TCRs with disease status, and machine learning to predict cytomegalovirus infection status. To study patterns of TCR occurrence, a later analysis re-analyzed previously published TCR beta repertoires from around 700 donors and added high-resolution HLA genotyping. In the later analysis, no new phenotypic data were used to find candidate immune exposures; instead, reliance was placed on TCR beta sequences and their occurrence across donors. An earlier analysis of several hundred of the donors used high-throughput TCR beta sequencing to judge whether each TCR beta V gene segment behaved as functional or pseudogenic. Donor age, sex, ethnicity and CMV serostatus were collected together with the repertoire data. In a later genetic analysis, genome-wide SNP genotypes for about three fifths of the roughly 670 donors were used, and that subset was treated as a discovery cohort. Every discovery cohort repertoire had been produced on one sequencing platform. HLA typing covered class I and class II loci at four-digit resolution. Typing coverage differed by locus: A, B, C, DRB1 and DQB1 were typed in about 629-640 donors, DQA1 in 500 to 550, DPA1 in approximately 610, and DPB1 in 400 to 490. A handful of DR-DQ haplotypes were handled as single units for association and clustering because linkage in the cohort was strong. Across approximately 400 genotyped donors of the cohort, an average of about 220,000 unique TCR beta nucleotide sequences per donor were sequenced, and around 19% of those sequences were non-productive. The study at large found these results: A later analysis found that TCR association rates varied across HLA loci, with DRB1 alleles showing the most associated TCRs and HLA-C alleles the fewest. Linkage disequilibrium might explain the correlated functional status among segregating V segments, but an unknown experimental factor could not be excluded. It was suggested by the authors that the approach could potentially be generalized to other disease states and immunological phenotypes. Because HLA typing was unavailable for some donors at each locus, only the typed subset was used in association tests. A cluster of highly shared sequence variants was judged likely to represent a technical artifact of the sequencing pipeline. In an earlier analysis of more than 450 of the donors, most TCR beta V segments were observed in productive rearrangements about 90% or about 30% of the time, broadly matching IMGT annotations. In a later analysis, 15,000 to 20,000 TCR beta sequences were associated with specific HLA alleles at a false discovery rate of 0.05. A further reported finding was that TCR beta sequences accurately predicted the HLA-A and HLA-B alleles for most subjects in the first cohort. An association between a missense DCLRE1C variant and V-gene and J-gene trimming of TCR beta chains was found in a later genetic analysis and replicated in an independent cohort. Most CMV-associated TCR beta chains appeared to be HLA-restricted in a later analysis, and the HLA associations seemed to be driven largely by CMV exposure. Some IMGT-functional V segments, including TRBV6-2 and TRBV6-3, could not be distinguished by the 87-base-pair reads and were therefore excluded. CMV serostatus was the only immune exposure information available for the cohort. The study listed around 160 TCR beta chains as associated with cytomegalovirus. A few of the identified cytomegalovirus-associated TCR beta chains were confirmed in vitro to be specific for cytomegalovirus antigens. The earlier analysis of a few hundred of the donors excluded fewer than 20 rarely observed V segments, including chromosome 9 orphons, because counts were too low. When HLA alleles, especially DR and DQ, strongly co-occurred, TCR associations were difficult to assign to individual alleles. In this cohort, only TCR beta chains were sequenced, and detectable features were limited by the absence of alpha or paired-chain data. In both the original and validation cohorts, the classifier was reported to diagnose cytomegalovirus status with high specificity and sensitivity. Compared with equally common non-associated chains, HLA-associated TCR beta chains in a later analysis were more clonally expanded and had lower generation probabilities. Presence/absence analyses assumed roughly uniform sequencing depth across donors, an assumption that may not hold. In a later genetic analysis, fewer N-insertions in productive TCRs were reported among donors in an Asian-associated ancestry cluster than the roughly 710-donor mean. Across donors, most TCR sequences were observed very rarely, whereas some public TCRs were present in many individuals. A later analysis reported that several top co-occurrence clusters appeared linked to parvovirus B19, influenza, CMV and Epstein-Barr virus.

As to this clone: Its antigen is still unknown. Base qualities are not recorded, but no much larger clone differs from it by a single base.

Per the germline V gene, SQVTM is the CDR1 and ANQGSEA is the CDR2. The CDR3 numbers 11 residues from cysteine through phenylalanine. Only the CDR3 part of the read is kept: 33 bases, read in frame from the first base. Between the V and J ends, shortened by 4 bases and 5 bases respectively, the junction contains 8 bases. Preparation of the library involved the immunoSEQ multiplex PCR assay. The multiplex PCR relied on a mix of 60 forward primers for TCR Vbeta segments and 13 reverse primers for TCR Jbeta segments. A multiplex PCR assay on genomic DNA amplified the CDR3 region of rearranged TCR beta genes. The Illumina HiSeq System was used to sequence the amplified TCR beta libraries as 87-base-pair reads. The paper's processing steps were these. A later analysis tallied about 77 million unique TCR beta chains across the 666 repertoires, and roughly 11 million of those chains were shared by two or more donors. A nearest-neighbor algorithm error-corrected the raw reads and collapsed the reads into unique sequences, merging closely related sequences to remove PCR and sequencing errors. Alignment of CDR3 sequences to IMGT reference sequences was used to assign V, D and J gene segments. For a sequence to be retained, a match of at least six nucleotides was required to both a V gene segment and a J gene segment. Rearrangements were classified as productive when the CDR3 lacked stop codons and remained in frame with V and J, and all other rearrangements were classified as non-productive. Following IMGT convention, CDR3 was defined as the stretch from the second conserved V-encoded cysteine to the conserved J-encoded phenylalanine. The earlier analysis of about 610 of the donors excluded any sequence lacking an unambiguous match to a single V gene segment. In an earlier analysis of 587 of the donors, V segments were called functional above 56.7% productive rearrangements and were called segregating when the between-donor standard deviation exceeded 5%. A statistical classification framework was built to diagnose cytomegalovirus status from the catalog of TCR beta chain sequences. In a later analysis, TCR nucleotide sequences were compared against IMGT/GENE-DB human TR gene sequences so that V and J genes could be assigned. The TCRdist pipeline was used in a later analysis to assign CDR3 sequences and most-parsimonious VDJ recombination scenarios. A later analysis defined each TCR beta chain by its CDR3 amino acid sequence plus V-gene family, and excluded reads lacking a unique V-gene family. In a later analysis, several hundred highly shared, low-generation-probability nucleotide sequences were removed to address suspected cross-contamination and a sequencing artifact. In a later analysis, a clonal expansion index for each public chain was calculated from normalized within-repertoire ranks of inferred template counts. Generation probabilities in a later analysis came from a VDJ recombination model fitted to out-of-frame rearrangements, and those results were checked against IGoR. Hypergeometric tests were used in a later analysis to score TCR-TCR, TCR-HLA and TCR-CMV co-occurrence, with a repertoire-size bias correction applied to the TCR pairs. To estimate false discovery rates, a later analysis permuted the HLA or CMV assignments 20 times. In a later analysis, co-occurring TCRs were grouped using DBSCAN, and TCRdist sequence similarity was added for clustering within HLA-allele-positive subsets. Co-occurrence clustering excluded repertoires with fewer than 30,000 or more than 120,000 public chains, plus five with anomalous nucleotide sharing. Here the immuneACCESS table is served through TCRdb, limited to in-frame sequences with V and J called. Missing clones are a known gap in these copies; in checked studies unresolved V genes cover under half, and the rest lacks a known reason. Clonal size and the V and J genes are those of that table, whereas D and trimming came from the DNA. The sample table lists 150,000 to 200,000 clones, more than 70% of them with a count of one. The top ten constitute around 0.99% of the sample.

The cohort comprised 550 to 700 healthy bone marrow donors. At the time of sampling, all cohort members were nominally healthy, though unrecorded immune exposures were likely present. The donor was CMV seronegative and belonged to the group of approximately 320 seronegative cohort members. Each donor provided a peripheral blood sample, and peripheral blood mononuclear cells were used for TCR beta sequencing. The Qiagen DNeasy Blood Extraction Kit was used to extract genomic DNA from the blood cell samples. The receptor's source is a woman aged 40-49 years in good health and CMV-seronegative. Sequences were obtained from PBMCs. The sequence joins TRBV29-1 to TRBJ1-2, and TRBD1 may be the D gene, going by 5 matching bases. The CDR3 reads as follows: CSVVQVYGYTF. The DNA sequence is TGCAGCGTTGTACAGGTTTATGGCTACACCTTC.